This T cell receptor beta chain was retrieved from a study of T cells after yellow fever vaccination. Findings of the study overall: A small share of clonotypes appeared in both CD4 and CD8 compartments. Detected again after the booster were most primary-vaccination clones, at about 96% CD4 and 88% CD8.

The CDR3 is 12 amino acids. Germline V lookup: CDR1 SGHTA, CDR2 FQGNSA. V dropped 5 bases and J dropped 2 bases, with 5 bases sitting between them. Each CDR3 protein is one row after TCRdb ran MiXCR on the 5' RACE reads. The sample lists 300,000 or so distinct CDR3 sequences; 10% to 15% were seen once. On this clonotype: The antigen remains unidentified.

This clonotype originated in a man aged 30 to 39 who received the YFV17D yellow fever vaccine. The specimen comprised CD4+ T cells sorted from PBMCs, sampled 45 days after the yellow fever booster vaccination. The chain recombines TRBV7-2 with TRBJ2-3; D unclear. The CDR3 coding sequence is TGTGCCAGCAGCCCCTACACAGATACGCAGTATTTT. Protein product: CASSPYTDTQYF.